Below, 10 T cell receptor beta chains from the same sample are listed, as sequenced in a study of low-dose radiotherapy and immunotherapy resistance in tumors. Documented time point: after trial treatment. Treatment specified: LDRT plus nivolumab, ipilimumab, low-dose cyclophosphamide and aspirin (RACIN trial). PCR amplification of the TCRs was performed with Phusion for 20 PCR cycles, and it relied on a constant-region primer together with a V-primer adapter. TCRdb reprocessed the reads with MiXCR, giving one entry per CDR3 protein. Of 40,000 to 65,000 distinct CDR3 sequences listed, 33% are singletons. Sequenced here: PBMCs, sampled after low-dose radiotherapy plus immunotherapy. The receptors come from a male donor with rectosigmoid adenocarcinoma.

This clonotype was picked up many times. The chain joins TRBV10-1 to TRBJ2-5; D is undetermined. CDR3 length equals 11 residues. Germline V gene sequence: CDR1 WNHNN, CDR2 SYGVQD (reference sequence). Trimming stripped 4 bases from V and 5 bases from J, with 5 bases between. CDR3 in amino acids: CASSGQETQYF. The CDR3 DNA reads TGCGCCAGCAGTGGGCAGGAGACCCAGTACTTC.

This chain connects TRBV2 to TRBJ1-4; D not resolved. The CDR3 runs to 13 residues. CDR1 is SNHLY, CDR2 FYNNEI, per germline. Trimming left V 4 bases short and J 7 bases short, with 10 bases between. The CDR3 loop is CASSAGWTEKLFF. CDR3 DNA: TGTGCCAGCAGTGCTGGGTGGACTGAAAAACTGTTTTTT.

This clonotype was observed at least ten times. V usage is TRBV19 and J usage is TRBJ2-7, with TRBD2 matching over 7 bases. V shed 5 bases and J 7 bases; nucleotides not matched to a gene: 11. This CDR3 spans 14 amino acids. The germline gives CDR1 LNHDA, CDR2 SQIVND (reference sequence). The CDR3 here is CASSGQAGSGEQYF. CDR3 nucleotides: TGTGCCAGTAGTGGGCAAGCGGGATCTGGGGAGCAGTACTTC.

This clonotype is categorized as medium-sized. The J gene is TRBJ1-1, the V gene TRBV12-3 or TRBV12-4; D not resolved. Trimming took 5 bases from V and 6 from J, leaving 13 bases between them. The CDR3 has 13 residues. CDR3 nucleotide sequence: TGTGCCAGCAGTCCGTTCGCGAGCGCTGAAGCTTTCTTT. It specifies CASSPFASAEAFF.

To note about this clonotype: One end of the junction does not line up with germline, which may come from a read error. The V and J genes are TRBV5-1 and TRBJ2-2, with D possibly TRBD2 on 5 matching bases. The germline gives CDR1 SGHRS, CDR2 YFSETQ. The CDR3 consists of 13 residues. This chain's CDR3 is CAISSKDTGELFF. The DNA of the CDR3 is TGCGCCATCAGCTCTAAGGATACCGGGGAGTTGTTTTTT.

The chain combines TRBV28 with TRBJ1-6, with 7 bases that match TRBD1. Trimming at V came to 7 bases and at J to 2 bases, leaving 5 bases not matched to a gene. The CDR3 length is 15 residues. The germline gives CDR1 MDHEN, CDR2 SYDVKM. The CDR3 loop is CASNPGQTYNSPLHF. The CDR3 DNA sequence: TGTGCCAGCAACCCGGGACAGACCTATAATTCACCCCTCCACTTT.

The chain couples TRBV10-2 to TRBJ1-1; D is unclear. The germline V gene encodes CDR1 WSHSY and CDR2 SAAADI. Trimming took off 7 bases at V and 1 base at J, with 7 bases between the two ends. The CDR3 runs 12 residues. The CDR3 nucleotides read TGCGCCAGCACCGGCGGGAACACTGAAGCTTTCTTT. Translating gives CASTGGNTEAFF.

Ten or more counts support this clonotype. The CDR3 loop reads CAISDGLTDTQYF. CDR3 nucleotide sequence: TGTGCCATCAGTGACGGACTGACAGATACGCAGTATTTT. The chain couples TRBV10-3 to TRBJ2-3, with a possible D match to TRBD2 (5 bases). Between the trimmed V and J ends, which lost 3 bases and 3 bases, there was a span of 7 bases. The CDR3 totals 13 residues. CDR1 ENHRY and CDR2 SYGVKD come from the germline V gene.

The chain uses TRBV6-2 or TRBV6-3 and TRBJ1-1; weak D call: TRBD1 (5 bases). Germline lookup yields CDR1 MNHEY and CDR2 SVGEGT. V gave up 7 bases and J gave up 1 base, with 13 bases separating them. The CDR3 loop spans 14 amino acids. Here the CDR3 DNA reads TGTGCCAGCACCAGGGTTGATACGAACACTGAAGCTTTCTTT. Its translation: CASTRVDTNTEAFF.

V and J are TRBV5-1 and TRBJ2-5; TRBD1 or TRBD2 may be the D gene (5 bases each). The V end was cut by 3 bases, the J end by 5 bases, with 14 bases between. This CDR3 has 14 residues. Germline V gene sequence: CDR1 SGHRS, CDR2 YFSETQ. DNA for the CDR3: TGCGCCAGCAGCTCGGGAAGGGGAAGGGAGACCCAGTACTTC. It is translated as CASSSGRGRETQYF. The whole variable domain, remainder taken from reference TRBV5-1 and TRBJ2-5, is KAGVTQTPRYLIKTRGQQVTLSCSPISGHRSVSWYQQTPGQGLQFLFEYFSETQRNKGNFPGRFSGRQFSNSRSEMNVSTLELGDSALYLCASSSGRGRETQYFGPGTRLLVL.